This T cell receptor (beta chain) was identified in a study of T cell repertoires in cytomegalovirus infection. Across the study: Shared public TCR beta signatures pointed to both CMV infection and a matching HLA type.

Findings of the study overall: Ex vivo responses were dominated by HLA-C-restricted CMV-specific TCR beta clonotypes. There were carriers of CMV plus the relevant HLA, and cumulative public TCR beta family frequency identified them.

V shed 7 bases and J 2 bases; nucleotides not matched to a gene: 6. This CDR3 contains 14 residues. Per the germline V gene, CDR1 is SNHLY and CDR2 is FYNNEI. TCRdb processed the reads anew with MiXCR; each CDR3 protein has one entry. The table has about 450,000 distinct CDR3 sequences, roughly 30% seen once. This clonotype was observed a single time. Its target is not known. This sequence was found in a human donor in good health (CMV status not recorded). Some clones in this sample may be carry-over from other donors' samples. The chain recombines TRBV2 with TRBJ1-1, with TRBD1 matching over 8 bases. What was sequenced was PBMCs. The CDR3 region is CASTRTGSNTEAFF. The DNA of the CDR3 is TGTGCCAGCACCCGGACAGGGAGTAACACTGAAGCTTTCTTT.